The 9 T cell receptor beta chains below come from one sample, sequenced in a study of CD8 T cells in ankylosing spondylitis. Antigen specificity for these receptors is unknown. TCRdb fed the 5' RACE reads into MiXCR, producing one record per CDR3 protein. Counted here are around 770,000 distinct CDR3 sequences, 12% occurring once; the ten biggest clones make up around 0.51%. Study-wide findings and caveats: Blood of patients with ankylosing spondylitis appeared to be characterized by a TCR beta motif of eight or nine highly homologous variants.

Source material: blood, either unsorted or a sorted T cell fraction (not recorded which). These receptors were obtained from a male donor with ankylosing spondylitis.

This chain links TRBV11-2 with TRBJ2-1; possibly TRBD2 for D (6 bases). V shed 3 bases and J shed 6 bases, with 15 bases lying between them. The CDR3 runs 15 residues. Germline V lookup: CDR1 SGHAT, CDR2 FQNNGV. The CDR3 reads CASSLTRDPFNEQFF. CDR3 DNA: TGTGCCAGCAGCTTGACTAGGGATCCTTTCAATGAGCAGTTCTTC. Using reference TRBV11-2 and TRBJ2-1 for the parts outside the CDR3, the full variable domain is EAGVAQSPRYKIIEKRQSVAFWCNPISGHATLYWYQQILGQGPKLLIQFQNNGVVDDSQLPKDRFSAERLKGVDSTLKIQPAKLEDSAVYLCASSLTRDPFNEQFFGPGTRLTVL.

Regarding this clonotype: The conserved closing phenylalanine or tryptophan is absent in this CDR3, likely reflecting a read error. The V and J genes are TRBV29-1 and TRBJ2-7; a weak D match, TRBD2 (6 bases). This CDR3 has 14 amino acids. Germline V gene sequence: CDR1 SQVTM, CDR2 ANQGSEA. Trimming took 4 bases from V and 6 from J, leaving 19 bases between them. CDR3 in amino acids: CSVVPEPLEGEQYS. The DNA for the CDR3 is TGCAGCGTTGTCCCGGAGCCCCTGGAGGGCGAGCAGTACTCC.

This clonotype was picked up many times. The V and J genes are TRBV10-3 and TRBJ1-1; no reliable D call. Germline V gene lookup returns CDR1 ENHRY and CDR2 SYGVKD. V lost 5 bases, J lost 0 bases, and 7 bases lay in between. The CDR3 spans 13 residues. The CDR3 nucleotides read TGTGCCATCAGTCCCCATGTGAACACTGAAGCTTTCTTT. Translated, it gives CAISPHVNTEAFF.

This clonotype was counted at least ten times. V gene TRBV29-1 combines with J gene TRBJ2-1, with 7 bases that match TRBD1. The length of the CDR3 is 13 residues. CDR1 and CDR2 (germline): SQVTM, ANQGSEA. V lost 3 bases to trimming and J lost 6 bases; unmatched junction nucleotides: 5. The CDR3 reads CSVDRGTPNEQFF. Written as DNA, the CDR3 is TGCAGCGTTGACAGGGGGACCCCCAATGAGCAGTTCTTC.

The V gene is TRBV7-2, the J gene TRBJ1-2; D not resolved. Germline V gives CDR1 SGHTA, CDR2 FQGNSA. This CDR3 is 13 amino acids long. V lost 0 bases and J 11 bases, leaving 13 bases between the germline ends. CDR3 in DNA: TGTGCCAGCAGCTTAGCGTCGGACCCCCGTTACACCTTC. It translates to CASSLASDPRYTF.

This clonotype has ten or more counts. The chain joins TRBV4-3 to TRBJ2-1, with 13 bases aligning to TRBD2. Germline-derived CDR1 and CDR2 are LGHNA and YSLEER. This CDR3 is built from 18 residues. The J segment lost 5 bases and the V segment lost 1 base, leaving 8 bases of the junction unmatched. The CDR3 region has the DNA TGCGCCAGCAGCCAAGCCCCGACTACTAGCGGGAGGGACAATGAGCAGTTCTTC. Protein: CASSQAPTTSGRDNEQFF.

This clonotype has only a few counts. J is TRBJ2-1 and V is TRBV20-1; D may be TRBD1 or TRBD2 (5 bases each). The CDR3 contains 15 residues. Germline V gene sequence: CDR1 DFQATT, CDR2 SNEGSKA (reference sequence). Trimming took off 2 bases at V and 4 bases at J, with 15 bases between the two ends. The CDR3 DNA reads TGCAGTGCTAGATCACGGACGAGGGGATACAATGAGCAGTTCTTC. It encodes CSARSRTRGYNEQFF.

This clonotype has ten or more counts. Here the CDR3 reads CSARDRKRGPYEQYF. CDR3 nucleotide sequence: TGCAGTGCTAGAGATCGGAAGCGGGGGCCCTACGAGCAGTACTTC. V is TRBV20-1 and J is TRBJ2-7; TRBD2 matches 8 bases. The CDR3 is made up of 15 amino acids. Looked up from germline, CDR1 is DFQATT and CDR2 is SNEGSKA (reference sequence). With 0 bases clipped from V and 2 bases from J, the junction kept 6 bases outside the gene matches.

This clonotype was seen only a few times. The chain employs TRBV20-1 and TRBJ2-3, with TRBD2 matching over 9 bases. The CDR3 contains 15 residues. Trimming removed 0 bases from V and 4 bases from J; junction bases left unmatched: 5. Germline values: CDR1 DFQATT, CDR2 SNEGSKA (reference sequence). The CDR3: CSARDSGSKPDTQYF. CDR3 bases: TGCAGTGCTAGAGATAGCGGGAGTAAGCCAGATACGCAGTATTTT.